The 27 T cell receptor beta chains in this list originate from one sample, sequenced in a study of blood T cell repertoires in COVID-19. Clones were read by immunoSEQ multiplex PCR, and TCRdb kept only the in-frame ones, dropping some. The sample has about 190,000 clones, approximately 80% seen once. Sample: peripheral blood. These TCRs come from a human donor in a cohort sampled during active COVID-19.

This clone was picked up a small number of times. The rearrangement joins TRBV7-2 to TRBJ1-2; D gene uncertain. With 5 bases removed from V and 0 bases from J, the gap between germline ends came to 10 bases. This CDR3 comprises 14 residues. Germline V gives CDR1 SGHTA, CDR2 FQGNSA. The CDR3 spells CASSPPRANYGYTF. The CDR3 DNA is TGTGCCAGCAGCCCCCCGCGAGCTAACTATGGCTACACCTTC.

The V gene is TRBV27, the J gene TRBJ2-5; TRBD1 aligns across 7 bases. Trimming took 5 bases from V and 4 from J; bases not matched to a gene: 7. The CDR3 contains 14 residues. Per germline, CDR1 MNHEY and CDR2 SMNVEV (reference sequence). CDR3 in amino acids: CASSPGDSRETQYF. Here the CDR3 DNA reads TGTGCCAGCAGTCCAGGGGACAGCAGAGAGACCCAGTACTTC.

This chain uses TRBV11-2 with TRBJ2-7; the match to TRBD1 covers 8 bases. The length of the CDR3 is 13 residues. Germline V gene lookup returns CDR1 SGHAT and CDR2 FQNNGV. The V and J ends lost 5 bases and 2 bases, in that order; junction bases with no gene match: 2. The CDR3 here is CASSRTGTYEQYF. Written as DNA, the CDR3 is TGTGCCAGCAGCCGGACAGGGACCTACGAGCAGTACTTC.

The rearrangement links TRBV24-1 to TRBJ2-1; the D gene is possibly TRBD2 (7 bases). Germline-derived CDR1 and CDR2 are KGHDR and SFDVKD. This CDR3 region has 17 residues. V was pared by 6 bases and J by 1 base, with 18 bases between. DNA for the CDR3: TGTGCCACCAGTCCTAGGGGGGGCCGAGGGTCCTACAATGAGCAGTTCTTC. Translation gives CATSPRGGRGSYNEQFF.

The V and J genes are TRBV20-1 and TRBJ2-2; D unresolved. Per the germline V gene, CDR1 is DFQATT and CDR2 is SNEGSKA (reference sequence). Between the trimmed V and J ends, which lost 4 bases and 4 bases, there was a span of 4 bases. The CDR3 length is 11 residues. CDR3 region: CSAIVTGELFF. The CDR3 DNA follows: TGCAGTGCTATAGTCACCGGGGAGCTGTTTTTT.

This clone has more than one count but fewer than ten. V is TRBV7-9 and J is TRBJ2-2; D is unclear. Trimming removed 2 bases at V and 1 base at J, with 14 bases between. The germline gives CDR1 SEHNR, CDR2 FQNEAQ (reference sequence). This CDR3 contains 17 residues. Here the CDR3 DNA reads TGTGCCAGCAGCTTACTCTTCCGTGGCAGGAACACCGGGGAGCTGTTTTTT. The encoded protein is CASSLLFRGRNTGELFF. The variable domain in full, with the rest retrieved from reference TRBV7-9 and TRBJ2-2, is DTGVSQNPRHKITKRGQNVTFRCDPISEHNRLYWYRQTLGQGPEFLTYFQNEAQLEKSRLLSDRFSAERPKGSFSTLEIQRTEQGDSAMYLCASSLLFRGRNTGELFFGEGSRLTVL.

The chain is built from TRBV24-1 and TRBJ2-1, with 14 bases aligning to TRBD2. Trimming cost V 5 bases and J 5 bases; bases outside gene matches: 7. In germline, CDR1 is KGHDR, CDR2 SFDVKD. The length of the CDR3 is 17 residues. CDR3 nucleotide sequence: TGTGCCACCAGTGTGGGGACTAGCGGGAGCTTCAACAATGAGCAGTTCTTC. It translates to CATSVGTSGSFNNEQFF.

The count of this clone is one. The CDR3 region has the DNA TGTGCCAGCAGCCAAGCCCCATGGAGCGGGGGCTACCAAGAGACCCAGTACTTC. Its translation: CASSQAPWSGGYQETQYF. The chain combines TRBV3-1 (or the pseudogene TRBV3-2) with TRBJ2-5, with TRBD2 identical over 8 bases. Germline V gene lookup returns CDR1 LGHDT and CDR2 YNNKEL (reference sequence). J gave up 0 bases and V 1 base, and 10 bases lay outside the gene matches. The CDR3 is 18 residues long.

This chain joins TRBV5-1 and TRBJ2-2; no clear D. The CDR3 covers 13 residues. Germline V CDR1 and CDR2: SGHRS, YFSETQ. V lost 0 bases and J lost 5, with 5 bases in between. CDR3 DNA: TGCGCCAGCAGCTTGGGTGAGACCGGGGAGCTGTTTTTT. This sequence encodes CASSLGETGELFF.

The J gene is TRBJ2-1, the V gene TRBV28; TRBD2 is a possible D gene (5 bases). In germline, CDR1 is MDHEN, CDR2 SYDVKM. This CDR3 spans 17 amino acids. V lost 4 bases to trimming and J lost 0 bases, with 16 bases between them. Written as DNA, the CDR3 is TGTGCCAGCAGTTCCGCCATAGACGGACTCTCCTACAATGAGCAGTTCTTC. Protein product: CASSSAIDGLSYNEQFF. The complete variable domain, with remaining parts taken from reference TRBV28 and TRBJ2-1, reads DVKVTQSSRYLVKRTGEKVFLECVQDMDHENMFWYRQDPGLGLRLIYFSYDVKMKEKGDIPEGYSVSREKKERFSLILESASTNQTSMYLCASSSAIDGLSYNEQFFGPGTRLTVL.

The rearrangement uses TRBV5-1 and TRBJ2-2; 9 bases are shared with TRBD1. From germline, CDR1 is SGHRS and CDR2 YFSETQ. V was clipped by 4 bases and J by 5 bases; unmatched bases: 12. CDR3 length equals 17 residues. Written as DNA, the CDR3 is TGCGCCAGCAGCATAGAAAGGACAGGGGTTCGGACCGGGGAGCTGTTTTTT. The encoded protein is CASSIERTGVRTGELFF.

This chain connects TRBV7-9 to TRBJ1-1, with 8 bases identical to TRBD1. There are 16 residues in the CDR3. V shed 5 bases and J 4 bases; nucleotides not matched to a gene: 12. Germline V gives CDR1 SEHNR, CDR2 FQNEAQ (reference sequence). CDR3 nucleotide sequence: TGTGCCAGCAGCCAGACAGGGGCTGGGGGTCTCACTGAAGCTTTCTTT. Protein: CASSQTGAGGLTEAFF.

This clone was recorded many times. CDR3 sequence reads: CASRAGQGSYNEQFF. CDR3 sequence (DNA): TGTGCCAGCAGGGCGGGACAGGGATCGTACAATGAGCAGTTCTTC. This sequence joins TRBV27 and TRBJ2-1, with 9 bases that match TRBD1. Germline V CDR1 and CDR2: MNHEY, SMNVEV (reference sequence). This CDR3 region has 15 residues. J lost 4 bases, V lost 6 bases, and 7 bases had no gene match.

The genes are TRBV27 and TRBJ2-1; TRBD2 aligns across 7 bases. Germline-derived CDR1 and CDR2 are MNHEY and SMNVEV (reference sequence). Trimming cost V 5 bases and J 4 bases; bases outside gene matches: 8. CDR3 length: 15 amino acids. CDR3 amino acids: CASSPATSRYNEQFF. CDR3 nucleotide sequence: TGTGCCAGCAGTCCCGCGACTAGCAGATACAATGAGCAGTTCTTC.

The rearrangement links TRBV5-1 to TRBJ2-6, with 8 bases matching TRBD1. V dropped 4 bases and J dropped 3; count of bases not matched to a gene: 12. This CDR3 spans 18 amino acids. In germline, CDR1 is SGHRS, CDR2 YFSETQ. The CDR3 is CASSERGAGGVGANVLTF. CDR3 DNA sequence: TGCGCCAGCAGCGAGAGAGGAGCAGGGGGCGTTGGGGCCAACGTCCTGACTTTC.

The chain combines TRBV3-1 (or the pseudogene TRBV3-2) with TRBJ2-1, with D possibly TRBD2 on 6 matching bases. This CDR3 spans 14 amino acids. Germline values: CDR1 LGHDT, CDR2 YNNKEL (reference sequence). V was clipped by 7 bases and J by 2 bases, with 12 bases between them. DNA of the CDR3: TGTGCCAGCATGTCGGCGGGACCCTACAATGAGCAGTTCTTC. This gives the protein CASMSAGPYNEQFF.

CDR3 amino acids: CASKMVRGADTQYF. DNA for the CDR3: TGCGCCAGCAAAATGGTCAGGGGTGCAGATACGCAGTATTTT. The V gene is TRBV5-1, the J gene TRBJ2-3, with a possible D match to TRBD1 (6 bases). V was trimmed by 6 bases and J by 4 bases, leaving 15 bases between them. The CDR3 consists of 14 residues. CDR1 and CDR2 (germline): SGHRS, YFSETQ.

The CDR3 DNA sequence: TGTGCCAGCAGTCCTGGTGGCGGATCACCTGAAGCTTTCTTT. Translation gives CASSPGGGSPEAFF. This chain uses TRBV28 with TRBJ1-1; D is unclear. The CDR3 covers 14 residues. CDR1 and CDR2 from the germline V gene are MDHEN and SYDVKM. With 5 bases removed from V and 6 bases from J, the gap between germline ends came to 16 bases.

The chain recombines TRBV7-6 with TRBJ2-6; weak D call: TRBD1 (6 bases). V lost 6 bases and J lost 2, with 14 bases in between. CDR3 length equals 16 residues. Germline CDR1 reads SGHVS; CDR2 reads FNYEAQ. This chain's CDR3 is CASSPTGFTGANVLTF. CDR3 bases: TGTGCCAGCAGTCCCACAGGGTTCACTGGGGCCAACGTCCTGACTTTC.

The V gene is TRBV7-6, the J gene TRBJ2-5, with D perhaps matching TRBD1 (6 bases). The CDR3 loop spans 11 amino acids. The germline V and J ends were trimmed by 10 bases and 2 bases, with 8 bases remaining between them. Germline V gives CDR1 SGHVS, CDR2 FNYEAQ. The CDR3, as DNA: TGTGCCACCACAGGGCAAGAGACCCAGTACTTC. This gives the protein CATTGQETQYF.

The V call is TRBV29-1, the J call TRBJ2-1; a possible D gene is TRBD2 (6 bases). Trimming pared 0 bases from V and 6 bases from J, leaving 15 bases between. Germline CDR1 is SQVTM and CDR2 is ANQGSEA. This CDR3 is 15 amino acids long. CDR3 sequence: CSVEDRWGGANEQFF. The CDR3, as DNA: TGCAGCGTTGAAGATCGTTGGGGCGGGGCCAATGAGCAGTTCTTC.

The rearrangement links TRBV19 to TRBJ1-4; no reliable D call. Germline-derived CDR1 and CDR2 are LNHDA and SQIVND (reference sequence). The CDR3 extends over 15 amino acids. The V end was cut by 6 bases, the J end by 2 bases, with 13 bases between. CDR3 nucleotide sequence: TGTGCCAGTAGGGCCGGGTTGGCGACTAATGAAAAACTGTTTTTT. Translated, it gives CASRAGLATNEKLFF.

The chain links TRBV9 to TRBJ2-1; 9 bases fit TRBD2. J lost 9 bases, V lost 0 bases, and 10 bases had no gene match. The V gene's germline CDR1 is SGDLS and CDR2 YYNGEE. CDR3 size: 16 residues. The CDR3 loop is CASSVGTSDPGTEQFF. The CDR3 region has the DNA TGTGCCAGCAGCGTAGGGACTAGCGATCCGGGCACTGAGCAGTTCTTC.

The chain links TRBV20-1 to TRBJ2-1; tentatively, D is TRBD2 (7 bases). Per the germline V gene, CDR1 is DFQATT and CDR2 is SNEGSKA (reference sequence). V shed 5 bases and J shed 13 bases, with 15 bases lying between them. This CDR3 is built from 11 residues. The CDR3 loop is CSAGGPGGQFF. DNA for the CDR3: TGCAGTGCTGGGGGCCCGGGGGGACAGTTCTTC.

V is TRBV6-5 and J is TRBJ1-2, with D tentatively TRBD1 (5 bases). With 4 bases removed from V and 0 bases from J, the gap between germline ends came to 6 bases. This CDR3 has 13 residues. Germline CDR1 and CDR2: MNHEY and SVGAGI. The CDR3 region has the DNA TGTGCCAGCAGTTCAGGGACTAACTATGGCTACACCTTC. Translation: CASSSGTNYGYTF.

On this clone itself: Different DNA sequences within this sample yield the same CDR3. The chain uses TRBV28 and TRBJ2-5; TRBD2 might be the D (6 bases). V lost 7 bases, J lost 4 bases, and 19 bases lay in between. This CDR3 comprises 15 residues. CDR1 MDHEN and CDR2 SYDVKM come from the germline V gene. Here the CDR3 reads CASIEGGGSRETQYF. The CDR3 DNA is TGTGCCAGCATAGAGGGAGGAGGGTCCCGAGAGACCCAGTACTTC.

The rearrangement joins TRBV19 to TRBJ1-5; a possible D gene is TRBD1 (6 bases). This CDR3 is 14 amino acids long. Trimming left V 5 bases short and J 1 base short, with 9 bases between. Germline lookup yields CDR1 LNHDA and CDR2 SQIVND (reference sequence). The CDR3 sequence: CASSRDRSNQPQHF. Here the CDR3 DNA reads TGTGCCAGTAGTCGAGACAGGAGCAATCAGCCCCAGCATTTT.